A single sample gave rise to the 20 T cell receptor beta chains below, sequenced in a study of T cells expressing NK-cell markers. TCRdb reprocessed the 5' RACE reads, with one entry per CDR3 protein and no DNA. The sample totals roughly 150,000 distinct CDR3 sequences; its top ten clones hold roughly a fifth. Material for sequencing was blood T cells: a sorted CD56 or NKG2C T cell subset, CD4+ or CD8+ T cells, or bulk PBMC T cells (not recorded which). Receptors originate from a man aged 18 to 69 in good health.

This chain uses TRBV5-4 with TRBJ2-7. Germline CDR1 reads SGHNT; CDR2 reads YYREEE (reference sequence). The CDR3 is made up of 12 amino acids. This chain's CDR3 is CATRGSTYEQYF.

The chain combines TRBV15 with TRBJ2-2. This CDR3 is 16 amino acids long. From germline, CDR1 is LNHNV and CDR2 YYDKDF (reference sequence). The CDR3: CATSRGPRGYGGELFF.

The chain has TRBV9 and TRBJ2-3; TCRdb calls TRBD1, which cannot be checked without DNA. The CDR3 is 18 amino acids. Germline V CDR1 and CDR2: SGDLS, YYNGEE. The CDR3 sequence: CASSVGYGGDPFTDTQYF.

The chain has TRBV2 and TRBJ2-2; TCRdb's D gene call, TRBD2, goes unchecked for lack of DNA. CDR1 is SNHLY, CDR2 FYNNEI, per germline. There are 16 residues in the CDR3. CDR3 region: CASSLTGLSNTGELFF.

The chain has TRBV5-1 and TRBJ2-1; with no DNA, the TCRdb D assignment of TRBD2 cannot be verified. The germline gives CDR1 SGHRS, CDR2 YFSETQ. The CDR3 runs to 17 residues. The CDR3 sequence is CASSPGLAGESYNEQFF.

The chain links TRBV20-1 to TRBJ2-1; the TRBD1 assignment by TCRdb is unverifiable without DNA. Germline CDR1 and CDR2: DFQATT and SNEGSKA (reference sequence). The CDR3 sequence is 15 residues long. The CDR3 region is CSARGQSHSYNEQFF.

The chain links TRBV6-1 to TRBJ2-2. The CDR3 has 14 residues. CDR1 MNHNS and CDR2 SASEGT come from the germline V gene. The CDR3 sequence: CASGLRQNTGELFF.

This chain joins TRBV5-4 and TRBJ2-7; TCRdb picks TRBD1, but there is no DNA to check that call. CDR3 length equals 16 residues. CDR1 SGHNT and CDR2 YYREEE come from the germline V gene (reference sequence). This CDR3 reads CASSSITGTGIYEQYF.

The CDR3 region is CATSRTSGAEQYF. V gene TRBV15 combines with J gene TRBJ2-7; without DNA, the TCRdb call of TRBD1 cannot be checked. The germline V gene encodes CDR1 LNHNV and CDR2 YYDKDF (reference sequence). The CDR3 length is 13 residues.

The chain links TRBV20-1 to TRBJ2-7; TCRdb proposes TRBD2, but this gene call is untestable without DNA. Germline CDR1 and CDR2: DFQATT and SNEGSKA (reference sequence). The CDR3 has 15 residues. The CDR3 protein is CSAREVGGGALEQYF.

The gene calls are TRBV11-1 and TRBJ2-2; TCRdb returns TRBD1, unconfirmable since there is no DNA. The CDR3 has 19 amino acids. Germline CDR1 SGHAT, CDR2 FQDESV (reference sequence). CDR3 sequence: CASSTSGGTDTSNTGELFF. Variable domain in full (rest from reference TRBV11-1 and TRBJ2-2): EAEVAQSPRYKITEKSQAVAFWCDPISGHATLYWYRQILGQGPELLVQFQDESVVDDSQLPKDRFSAERLKGVDSTLKIQPAELGDSAMYLCASSTSGGTDTSNTGELFFGEGSRLTVL.

The chain recombines TRBV20-1 with TRBJ2-2; TCRdb lists TRBD1, though no DNA is available to test this call. The CDR3 is 14 residues long. The germline V gene encodes CDR1 DFQATT and CDR2 SNEGSKA (reference sequence). This chain's CDR3 is CSARTGGWTGELFF.

This chain uses TRBV2 with TRBJ2-3; absent DNA, TCRdb's TRBD1 call cannot be checked. CDR3 length: 13 residues. CDR1 is SNHLY, CDR2 FYNNEI, per germline. CDR3 residues: CASRAGLTDTQYF.

This CDR3 is CASSLGGVRDWELFF. V and J are TRBV5-5 and TRBJ2-2; TCRdb indicates TRBD2, and absent DNA this call remains unverified. Germline CDR1 is SGHKS and CDR2 is YYEKEE (reference sequence). The CDR3 has 15 residues. The variable domain in full, completed from reference TRBV5-5 and TRBJ2-2, reads DAGVTQSPTHLIKTRGQQVTLRCSPISGHKSVSWYQQVLGQGPQFIFQYYEKEERGRGNFPDRFSARQFPNYSSELNVNALLLGDSALYLCASSLGGVRDWELFFGEGSRLTVL.

The chain links TRBV6-1 to TRBJ1-1. The CDR3 covers 16 residues. Per the germline V gene, CDR1 is MNHNS and CDR2 is SASEGT. CDR3 residues: CASRPMGWVDNTEAFF.

The rearrangement uses TRBV5-8 and TRBJ2-2. In germline, CDR1 is SGHTS, CDR2 YDEGEE. The CDR3 extends over 15 amino acids. Here the CDR3 reads CASSLTGVGGGELFF.

The chain has TRBV7-2 and TRBJ2-1; TCRdb calls TRBD1, which cannot be checked without DNA. This CDR3 has 17 amino acids. Germline V gene data show CDR1 as SGHTA and CDR2 as FQGNSA. CDR3 loop: CASSFTLDREDNNEQFF.

The V gene is TRBV3-1, the J gene TRBJ1-3. This CDR3 comprises 15 residues. Per the germline V gene, CDR1 is LGHDT and CDR2 is YNNKEL (reference sequence). The CDR3: CASSQDEGSGNTIYF.

The rearrangement uses TRBV20-1 and TRBJ2-5; the TRBD1 assignment by TCRdb is unverifiable without DNA. CDR1 and CDR2 (germline): DFQATT, SNEGSKA (reference sequence). The CDR3 is 14 amino acids. CDR3 protein: CSARDLQRGETQYF.

V gene TRBV7-8 combines with J gene TRBJ1-4; TCRdb's assignment of TRBD1 cannot be checked, as there is no DNA. The CDR3 has 15 residues. Germline CDR1 and CDR2: SGHVS and FQNEAQ. CDR3 protein: CASSLVGGQGEKLFF.